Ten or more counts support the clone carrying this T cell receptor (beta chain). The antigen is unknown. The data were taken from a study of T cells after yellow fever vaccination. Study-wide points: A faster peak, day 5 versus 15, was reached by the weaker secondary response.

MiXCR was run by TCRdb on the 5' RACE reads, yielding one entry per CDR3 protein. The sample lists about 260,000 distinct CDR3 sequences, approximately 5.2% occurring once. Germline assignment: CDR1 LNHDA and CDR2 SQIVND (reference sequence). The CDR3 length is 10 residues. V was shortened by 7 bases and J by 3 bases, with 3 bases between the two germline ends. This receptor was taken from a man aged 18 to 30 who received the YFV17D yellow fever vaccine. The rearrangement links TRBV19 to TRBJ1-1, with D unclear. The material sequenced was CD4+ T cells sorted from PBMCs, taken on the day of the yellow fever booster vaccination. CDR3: CASKDTEAFF. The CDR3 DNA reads TGTGCCAGTAAAGACACTGAAGCTTTCTTT.